This T cell receptor (beta chain) came from a study of identical twins. Study-level points and caveats: Out-of-frame TCR alpha sharing in monozygotic twins exceeded recombination model predictions. In drawing conclusions, the study used cross-sectional statistical analysis and did not follow the same donors.

This CDR3 has 16 residues. Germline lookup yields CDR1 MGHDK and CDR2 SYGVNS. V was pared by 2 bases and J by 2 bases, with 14 bases between. On this clonotype: The antigen remains undetermined.

TCRdb processed the 5' RACE reads anew with MiXCR; each CDR3 protein has one entry. The sample lists 350,000 to 600,000 distinct CDR3 sequences; 14% were seen once. These data were also reused for a study on yellow fever vaccine responses in identical twins.

The clonotype originates from a young woman in good health. The sequenced sample consisted of CD4+ T cells sorted from blood. The V call is TRBV25-1, the J call TRBJ2-3; D might be TRBD1 (5 bases). In DNA form, the CDR3 reads TGTGCCAGCAGTGAAGGGTGGGGCGGATTCACAGATACGCAGTATTTT. Protein product: CASSEGWGGFTDTQYF. The full variable domain, with the rest looked up from reference TRBV25-1 and TRBJ2-3, is EADIYQTPRYLVIGTGKKITLECSQTMGHDKMYWYQQDPGMELHLIHYSYGVNSTEKGDLSSESTVSRIRTEHFPLTLESARPSHTSQYLCASSEGWGGFTDTQYFGPGTRLTVL.